Below are 3 T cell receptor beta chains sequenced from a single sample in a study of cytotoxic CD8 clonotypes in ibrutinib-treated CLL. TCRdb's copy holds only in-frame clones and misses some; the assay was immunoSEQ multiplex PCR. The sample includes 150,000 to 200,000 clones, about 88% of them seen just once. The sample here was PBMCs, taken at disease progression, from a patient treated with ibrutinib. These receptors were collected from a human donor with chronic lymphocytic leukemia.

This chain connects TRBV5-6 to TRBJ2-3, with 7 bases lining up with TRBD2. CDR3 length: 16 residues. Trimming took 5 bases from V and 6 from J; bases not matched to a gene: 15. CDR1 and CDR2 from the germline V gene are SGHDT and YYEEEE. CDR3 nucleotides: TGTGCCAGCAGTCAAGATAACCCGGGACTAAGGGATACGCAGTATTTT. Translated: CASSQDNPGLRDTQYF.

The CDR3 sequence is CASSVEGSPNEKLFF. The CDR3 DNA reads TGTGCCAGCAGCGTAGAGGGCAGCCCCAATGAAAAACTGTTTTTT. The V and J genes are TRBV9 and TRBJ1-4; no reliable D call. This CDR3 comprises 15 residues. V was shortened by 0 bases and J by 5 bases, with 11 bases between the two germline ends. Germline V CDR1 and CDR2: SGDLS, YYNGEE.

The rearrangement uses TRBV9 and TRBJ1-2, with TRBD1 matching 9 bases. Germline CDR1 SGDLS, CDR2 YYNGEE. The CDR3 runs to 14 residues. The V and J ends lost 5 bases and 7 bases, in that order; junction bases with no gene match: 9. CDR3 DNA sequence: TGTGCCAGCAGGACGGACAGGGGCAAGGGTGGCTACACCTTC. Translation: CASRTDRGKGGYTF.